This record looks at one T cell receptor (beta chain) sequence and its context. The study recruited people aged about 18 to 95 years across about two dozen US areas. Participants' own reports of clinical history determined their cohort assignment. Germline V lookup: CDR1 SQVTM, CDR2 ANQGSEA. CDR3 length: 14 residues. After removal of 7 bases from V and 4 bases from J, the junction contained 9 bases not matched to a gene. Profiled with immunoSEQ multiplex PCR; TCRdb holds only in-frame clones, not every one. The sample consists of 150,000 or so clones, about 88% of them appearing once. These data come from a study of blood T cell repertoires in COVID-19.

This clonotype originated in a human donor with acute COVID-19. The donor label of this sample is uncertain. J is TRBJ1-2 and V is TRBV29-1, with 10 positions matching TRBD1. Sample: PBMCs or T cells enriched from blood (not recorded which). CDR3 DNA: TGCAGCGCCTATCCGACAGGGGGCAGCTATGGCTACACCTTC. Its protein is CSAYPTGGSYGYTF.